These 19 T cell receptor beta chains share one sample of origin, sequenced in a study of CD8 T cells in ankylosing spondylitis. A single record per CDR3 protein comes from TCRdb applying MiXCR to the 5' RACE reads. Here the sample spans about 240,000 distinct CDR3 sequences, about 9.1% being singletons. The specimen was blood, either unsorted or a sorted T cell fraction (not recorded which). The receptors here all came from a male donor with ankylosing spondylitis or in good health (not recorded which).

This clonotype has at least ten counts. This chain connects TRBV21-1 to TRBJ1-2. TRBV21-1 corresponds to a pseudogene. The CDR3 consists of 17 residues. CDR3 amino acids: CASSKVFRCGRGYGYTF. The CDR3 nucleotides read TGTGCCAGCAGCAAAGTGTTTCGGTGCGGCAGGGGCTATGGCTACACCTTC.

This clonotype has ten or more counts. The rearrangement uses TRBV5-1 and TRBJ1-1; D might be TRBD1 (5 bases). V lost 1 base to trimming and J lost 6 bases, with 10 bases between them. The CDR3 sequence is 13 residues long. Per germline, CDR1 SGHRS and CDR2 YFSETQ. For the CDR3, the DNA is TGCGCCAGCAGCTTGAATGGGGGGGCTGAAGCTTTCTTT. Translating gives CASSLNGGAEAFF.

The chain carries TRBV7-2 and TRBJ2-3; TRBD1 matches at 7 bases. Trimming cost V 3 bases and J 5 bases; bases outside gene matches: 8. The CDR3 sequence is 15 residues long. Germline V CDR1 and CDR2: SGHTA, FQGNSA. The CDR3 reads CASSFGQAVGDTQYF. CDR3 in DNA: TGTGCCAGCAGCTTCGGACAGGCAGTTGGAGATACGCAGTATTTT.

The chain links TRBV6-5 to TRBJ2-5; the match to TRBD2 covers 7 bases. CDR3 size: 17 residues. Germline V CDR1 and CDR2: MNHEY, SVGAGI. The V and J ends lost 0 bases and 1 base, in that order; junction bases with no gene match: 8. Written as DNA, the CDR3 is TGTGCCAGCAGTTACTCCCCCCGGGCTAGCGGCCAAGAGACCCAGTACTTC. Translating it yields CASSYSPRASGQETQYF.

The rearrangement joins TRBV7-2 to TRBJ2-5, with D perhaps given as TRBD1 or TRBD2 (6 bases each). Trimming left V 4 bases short and J 5 bases short, with 14 bases between. From germline, CDR1 is SGHTA and CDR2 FQGNSA. This CDR3 spans 14 amino acids. The CDR3 region has the DNA TGTGCCAGCAGCTGGGACTGGGGGCGGGAGACCCAGTACTTC. Encoded protein: CASSWDWGRETQYF.

The rearrangement uses TRBV12-3 or TRBV12-4 and TRBJ1-4; 9 nucleotides match TRBD1. Losses at the gene ends were 6 bases for V and 3 bases for J; bases not matched to a gene: 8. The CDR3 loop spans 16 amino acids. CDR3 protein: CASRGTGGAANEKLFF. The CDR3 DNA reads TGTGCCAGCAGGGGCACAGGGGGCGCGGCTAATGAAAAACTGTTTTTT.

This clonotype was counted ten times or more. The chain has TRBV6-1 and TRBJ2-5, with 8 positions matching TRBD1. This CDR3 region has 15 residues. V trimming: 6 bases; J trimming: 6 bases; junction bases outside the gene matches: 12. The V gene's germline CDR1 is MNHNS and CDR2 SASEGT. The CDR3 sequence: CASRGQGLHEKTQYF. DNA of the CDR3: TGTGCCAGCAGAGGACAGGGCCTTCACGAGAAGACCCAGTACTTC.

This clonotype was detected ten times or more. The V call is TRBV6-2 or TRBV6-3, the J call TRBJ2-1; 10 bases match TRBD2. The CDR3 is 13 amino acids. CDR1 and CDR2 from the germline V gene are MNHEY and SVGEGT. V shed 6 bases and J 6 bases; nucleotides not matched to a gene: 2. DNA for the CDR3: TGTGCCAGCAGCACTAGCGGGATCAATGAGCAGTTCTTC. This encodes CASSTSGINEQFF.

This clonotype appeared a few times. The chain recombines TRBV7-2 with TRBJ2-1; D may be TRBD2 (6 bases). The CDR3 has 14 residues. The ends were cut back, 1 base at V and 6 bases at J, with 10 bases in the middle. Germline V gene lookup returns CDR1 SGHTA and CDR2 FQGNSA. The chain's CDR3 is CASSLVGTGNEQFF. CDR3 DNA: TGTGCCAGCAGCTTAGTCGGGACTGGCAATGAGCAGTTCTTC.

The sample holds a few counts of this clonotype. The CDR3 here is CASSYSPFGQTRGYTF. CDR3 DNA sequence: TGTGCCAGCAGTTATTCCCCTTTCGGACAGACGAGGGGCTACACCTTC. The V and J genes are TRBV28 and TRBJ1-2; D may be TRBD1 (6 bases). Per the germline V gene, CDR1 is MDHEN and CDR2 is SYDVKM. There are 16 residues in the CDR3. V lost 4 bases and J lost 8, with 23 bases in between.

Many counts were recorded for this clonotype. This rearrangement joins TRBV11-3 to TRBJ2-1; TRBD2 aligns across 10 bases. The CDR3 is made up of 15 amino acids. After removal of 0 bases from V and 6 bases from J, the junction contained 2 bases not matched to a gene. Germline assignment: CDR1 SGHNT and CDR2 YENEEA. CDR3: CASSLEGLATNEQFF. DNA of the CDR3: TGTGCCAGCAGCTTAGAGGGACTAGCGACCAATGAGCAGTTCTTC.

This clonotype has at least ten counts. The CDR3 loop is CSAPGTGVYNEQFF. The CDR3 DNA follows: TGCAGCGCGCCCGGGACAGGGGTTTACAATGAGCAGTTCTTC. V usage is TRBV29-1 and J usage is TRBJ2-1, with 10 bases aligning to TRBD1. V dropped 7 bases and J dropped 4; count of bases not matched to a gene: 7. The CDR3 totals 14 residues. The germline gives CDR1 SQVTM, CDR2 ANQGSEA.

This clonotype was detected ten times or more. V is TRBV30 and J is TRBJ2-1; a weak D match, TRBD2 (7 bases). Germline CDR1 is GTSNPN and CDR2 is SVGIG (reference sequence). The CDR3 loop spans 14 amino acids. Trimming stripped 1 base from V and 4 bases from J, with 11 bases between. Here the CDR3 DNA reads TGTGCCTGGAGTGGCGGGGGCCAATACAATGAGCAGTTCTTC. Amino acids: CAWSGGGQYNEQFF.

This clonotype has at least ten counts. The CDR3 nucleotides read TGTGCCAGCAGCCAAGGGCCAGTTGGCTTACGGAGGAATGAGCAGTTCTTC. It translates to CASSQGPVGLRRNEQFF. The chain joins TRBV3-1 to TRBJ2-1; D possibly corresponds to TRBD2 (5 bases). Germline V gives CDR1 LGHDT, CDR2 YNNKEL (reference sequence). Trimming took off 1 base at V and 7 bases at J, with 20 bases between the two ends. CDR3 size: 17 residues.

The rearrangement links TRBV21-1 to TRBJ2-7; the D call TRBD1 from the table was never checked on the DNA. TRBV21-1 is labeled a pseudogene. The CDR3 length is 15 residues. The CDR3 here is CASSKDPGSYYEQYF. CDR3 DNA: TGTGCCAGCAGCAAAGACCCAGGGTCCTACTACGAGCAGTACTTC.

This clonotype was seen ten or more times. The chain links TRBV20-1 to TRBJ1-1; no definite D call. V was shortened by 3 bases and J by 1 base, with 9 bases between the two germline ends. The CDR3 spans 13 residues. Germline V gene sequence: CDR1 DFQATT, CDR2 SNEGSKA (reference sequence). CDR3 region: CSARVGRNTEAFF. CDR3 nucleotide sequence: TGCAGTGCTAGGGTGGGCCGGAACACTGAAGCTTTCTTT.

This clonotype was seen many times. This sequence joins TRBV7-2 and TRBJ2-1, with 7 bases matching TRBD2. After removal of 4 bases from V and 1 base from J, the junction contained 7 bases not matched to a gene. Germline values: CDR1 SGHTA, CDR2 FQGNSA. This CDR3 is 16 amino acids long. CDR3 residues: CASSSGLAVSYNEQFF. The CDR3 nucleotides are TGTGCCAGCAGCTCCGGGCTAGCGGTTTCCTACAATGAGCAGTTCTTC.

The table lists this clonotype with many counts. This chain links TRBV30 with TRBJ2-1; D tentatively reads TRBD1 or TRBD2 (5 bases each). Trimming left V 2 bases short and J 12 bases short, with 20 bases between. CDR3 length: 14 residues. The V gene's germline CDR1 is GTSNPN and CDR2 SVGIG (reference sequence). This chain's CDR3 is CAWSPGTASRGQFF. CDR3 bases: TGTGCCTGGAGTCCCGGGACGGCGTCACGTGGGCAGTTCTTC.

This chain connects TRBV11-2 to TRBJ2-7; perhaps TRBD1 as D (6 bases). Trimming pared 3 bases from V and 4 bases from J, leaving 13 bases between. This CDR3 comprises 14 residues. In germline, CDR1 is SGHAT, CDR2 FQNNGV. The CDR3 bases are TGTGCCAGCAGCTTCGTGGGGGCGGCGTACGAGCAGTACTTC. Protein: CASSFVGAAYEQYF.